The subject of this entry is one TCR beta chain. No antigen is known for it. No base quality values were provided; no much bigger clone lies one nucleotide off. Measured from the cysteine to the phenylalanine, the CDR3 is 16 residues long. Of all the DNA, just the CDR3 is kept, 48 bases in frame from base 1. Reading the germline V gene gives CDR1 SGDLS and CDR2 YYNGEE. V gives up 0 bases and J gives up 1 base, and the segment between their germline ends measures 11 bases. TCR beta repertoires were profiled from peripheral blood of under 15 young patients with multiple sclerosis to demonstrate the VDJtools post-analysis software. Multiple sclerosis patients were children and adolescents aged 6 to 15 years. The library was made by PCR. The instrument was an Illumina HiSeq 2500. To reduce PCR and sequencing biases, unique molecular identifiers were incorporated into the TCR beta cDNA libraries. Per 1 to 10 million input T cells, approximately 500,000 cDNA molecules were obtained, such that each molecule approximated one T cell. The patient libraries were prepared and sequenced with the same protocol used for the earlier healthy control dataset. Samples belonging to the same batch were prepared together, multiplexed and sequenced on a shared HiSeq lane. From the authors' description of their analysis: Raw barcoded reads were processed with MIGEC, discarding single-read molecular identifier groups before consensus assembly and CDR3 extraction. Clonotype tables were post-analysed with VDJtools, and diversity was normalized by down-sampling all datasets to the smallest sample size. To correct batch-related cross-sample contamination, repertoire overlap clustering matched CDR3 amino acid sequences but not nucleotide sequences. The public sequencing data were trimmed at Q25 with fastp and processed into clonotypes with MiXCR by TCRdb, which kept only in-frame beta chains. Rows with a matching CDR3 protein are joined into one entry that keeps the most common DNA and genes. These V and J calls originate from TCRdb's pipeline instead of the authors' own analysis. This sample holds 750,000 to 950,000 distinct CDR3 sequences; around 50% were observed only once. The ten largest clones capture around 4.5% of the sample.

The data originate from a study of post-analysis software for immune sequencing data (dated by TCRdb to the mid-2010s). Notes on the research overall: Recorded disease courses included relapsing-remitting, secondary progressive and progressive-relapsing multiple sclerosis, with some patients lacking subtype annotation. A subset of samples was prepared in parallel using single-end sample barcoding, then pooled and co-amplified after Illumina adapter ligation. The multiple sclerosis patient repertoires were compared with 10 to 12 previously published healthy control repertoires from donors aged about 6 to 28 years.

Findings and caveats that apply to the study as a whole: Normalized Chao1 diversity was significantly lower in multiple sclerosis patients than controls, suggesting substantial peripheral T-cell clonal expansion. Patients showed significantly higher frequencies than controls for several TRBV segments, among them TRBV5-6, TRBV5-1 and TRBV20-1. The control group was slightly older than the multiple sclerosis patient group. Strong co-clustering of samples prepared in the same batch was shown by direct clustering with F measure, prompting a batch-effect correction.

The V gene is TRBV9 and the J gene is TRBJ2-1; perhaps TRBD2 is the D gene, with 6 bases matching. This receptor was identified in a girl between 10 and 17 years old with multiple sclerosis. Sequencing was performed on blood. The CDR3 region: CASSVGAGPSYNEQFF. The nucleotides are TGTGCCAGCAGCGTAGGAGCGGGCCCTTCCTACAATGAGCAGTTCTTC.